The clone carrying this T cell receptor beta chain has at least ten counts. The antigen is not known. Germline CDR1 and CDR2: MNHNS and SASEGT. There are 15 residues in the CDR3. Between the trimmed V and J ends, which lost 6 bases and 6 bases, there was a span of 18 bases. TCRdb reprocessed the reads via MiXCR and lists one record per CDR3 protein. The sample lists more than 300,000 distinct CDR3 sequences; roughly a third were seen once. The data belong to a study of T cell repertoires in cytomegalovirus infection. In the study overall: From public TCR beta signatures came an indication of both CMV infection and matching HLA type.

The starting material was cultured PBMCs, obtained from culture after CMV antigen stimulation. The TCR was taken from a human donor in good health (CMV status not recorded). Some clones in this sample may be carry-over from other donors' samples. This sequence joins TRBV6-1 and TRBJ1-5; D is perhaps TRBD1 (6 bases). DNA for the CDR3: TGTGCCAGCAGCCAAGGACAGATTAGCGGTCAGCCCCAGCATTTT. Amino acid sequence: CASSQGQISGQPQHF.